Below, 27 T cell receptor beta chains from the same sample are listed, as sequenced in a study of CD8+ T cells in alopecia areata. The sequencing template was cDNA reverse transcribed from extracted RNA. Clones were read by immunoSEQ multiplex PCR, and TCRdb kept only the in-frame ones, dropping some. The sample consists of roughly 150,000 clones, roughly 50% of them appearing once. Specimen: CD4+ T cells sorted from blood. The receptors stem from a human donor with alopecia areata.

The V call is TRBV5-1, the J call TRBJ2-3; 8 bases are a match to TRBD1. The V segment lost 1 base and the J segment 4 bases; nucleotides outside the gene matches: 5. The CDR3 is 15 residues long. Germline CDR1 is SGHRS and CDR2 is YFSETQ. DNA of the CDR3: TGCGCCAGCAGCTTGACGTCAGGGGGCGCAGATACGCAGTATTTT. Protein: CASSLTSGGADTQYF. The variable domain in full, with the rest retrieved from reference TRBV5-1 and TRBJ2-3, is KAGVTQTPRYLIKTRGQQVTLSCSPISGHRSVSWYQQTPGQGLQFLFEYFSETQRNKGNFPGRFSGRQFSNSRSEMNVSTLELGDSALYLCASSLTSGGADTQYFGPGTRLTVL.

V is TRBV28 and J is TRBJ2-3; the D is unclear. The CDR3 contains 14 residues. Germline-derived CDR1 and CDR2 are MDHEN and SYDVKM. V dropped 8 bases and J dropped 4 bases, with 16 bases sitting between them. The CDR3 sequence is CASSPESRADTQYF. The CDR3 nucleotides read TGTGCCAGCTCGCCGGAATCAAGGGCAGATACGCAGTATTTT.

This chain connects TRBV20-1 to TRBJ1-2; D not resolved. The CDR3 contains 11 residues. Germline loops: CDR1 DFQATT, CDR2 SNEGSKA (reference sequence). V lost 3 bases and J lost 4, with 6 bases in between. CDR3 bases: TGCAGTGCTAGTCGGAGCTATGGCTACACCTTC. This encodes CSASRSYGYTF.

V gene TRBV29-1 combines with J gene TRBJ2-1, with 11 bases identical to TRBD1. V dropped 2 bases and J dropped 4; count of bases not matched to a gene: 4. The CDR3 length is 15 residues. Germline V gene lookup returns CDR1 SQVTM and CDR2 ANQGSEA. CDR3 DNA: TGCAGCGTTGAAAGGACAGGGGGCGCTTACAATGAGCAGTTCTTC. This codes for CSVERTGGAYNEQFF.

V and J are TRBV2 and TRBJ2-7, with a weak D call TRBD1 (5 bases). The V end was cut by 6 bases, the J end by 2 bases, with 8 bases between. Germline CDR1 SNHLY, CDR2 FYNNEI. CDR3 length: 12 residues. The CDR3 protein is CASRADTYEQYF. CDR3 nucleotide sequence: TGTGCCAGCAGGGCGGACACCTACGAGCAGTACTTC.

The chain is built from TRBV29-1 and TRBJ2-2; perhaps TRBD2 as D (6 bases). The V gene lost 0 bases and the J gene lost 7 bases, with 12 bases spanning the gap. The length of the CDR3 is 14 residues. Germline V gene data show CDR1 as SQVTM and CDR2 as ANQGSEA. The CDR3 sequence: CSVEDLGEDGELFF. The CDR3 DNA follows: TGCAGCGTTGAAGATCTGGGGGAGGACGGGGAGCTGTTTTTT.

The chain's CDR3 is CASSQTPGTPNTEAFF. The CDR3 DNA reads TGTGCCAGCAGCCAAACCCCAGGGACTCCGAACACTGAAGCTTTCTTT. The chain has TRBV11-2 and TRBJ1-1; TRBD1 might be the D (5 bases). V was clipped by 5 bases and J by 1 base, with 17 bases between them. The CDR3 extends over 16 amino acids. From germline, CDR1 is SGHAT and CDR2 FQNNGV.

This clone was seen once. V gene TRBV20-1 combines with J gene TRBJ1-1; no clear D. The CDR3 is 11 residues long. Germline values: CDR1 DFQATT, CDR2 SNEGSKA (reference sequence). V lost 7 bases, J lost 1 base, and 7 bases lay in between. DNA for the CDR3: TGCAGTGTTTGGGGGAACACTGAAGCTTTCTTT. Residues: CSVWGNTEAFF.

The gene calls are TRBV2 and TRBJ2-7; 8 positions agree with TRBD1. The CDR3 loop spans 14 amino acids. V gave up 6 bases and J gave up 2 bases; unmatched junction bases: 6. Germline V gene lookup returns CDR1 SNHLY and CDR2 FYNNEI. CDR3 residues: CASSPFRGPYEQYF. In nucleotides, the CDR3 is TGTGCCAGCAGCCCTTTCAGGGGGCCCTACGAGCAGTACTTC.

The chain links TRBV10-3 to TRBJ2-5; D is unresolved. The germline V and J ends were trimmed by 3 bases and 3 bases, with 11 bases remaining between them. Per the germline V gene, CDR1 is ENHRY and CDR2 is SYGVKD. The CDR3 length is 14 residues. The DNA for the CDR3 is TGTGCCATCAGTGACCGAGAGCTAAAAGAGACCCAGTACTTC. Protein sequence: CAISDRELKETQYF.

This clone was found once. The chain recombines TRBV5-1 with TRBJ2-5, with TRBD2 matching 10 bases. CDR1 is SGHRS, CDR2 YFSETQ, per germline. Losses at the gene ends were 1 base for V and 1 base for J; bases not matched to a gene: 7. This CDR3 has 17 residues. The CDR3 DNA is TGCGCCAGCAGCTTGTTTTCTAGCGGGAGTCTCCAAGAGACCCAGTACTTC. Its protein is CASSLFSSGSLQETQYF.

The CDR3 sequence is CASSFAGGETQYF. The CDR3 nucleotides are TGTGCCAGCAGCTTCGCGGGGGGAGAGACCCAGTACTTC. This rearrangement joins TRBV11-2 to TRBJ2-5, with 8 bases matching TRBD2. Germline CDR1 is SGHAT and CDR2 is FQNNGV. CDR3 length equals 13 residues. Germline trimming cut 3 bases from V and 4 bases from J; bases unmatched to any gene: 1.

The rearrangement links TRBV30 to TRBJ1-4; D unresolved. CDR3 size: 13 residues. Per the germline V gene, CDR1 is GTSNPN and CDR2 is SVGIG (reference sequence). V was pared by 6 bases and J by 3 bases, with 11 bases between. The CDR3 region is CACPGVSNEKLFF. The CDR3 bases are TGTGCCTGCCCGGGCGTCTCTAATGAAAAACTGTTTTTT.

This clone was counted only a few times. V gene TRBV13 combines with J gene TRBJ2-2; 7 bases fit TRBD2. V shed 4 bases, J shed 1 base, and the junction held 30 bases outside the gene matches. The CDR3 extends over 24 amino acids. From germline, CDR1 is PRHDT and CDR2 FYEKMQ (reference sequence). CDR3 loop: CASSSASNTALFSSGKENTGELFF. Written as DNA, the CDR3 is TGTGCCAGCAGCTCGGCCTCTAACACAGCGCTATTTTCGAGCGGGAAAGAGAACACCGGGGAGCTGTTTTTT.

The gene calls are TRBV29-1 and TRBJ2-1; 8 bases match TRBD2. Germline-derived CDR1 and CDR2 are SQVTM and ANQGSEA. With 4 bases clipped from V and 2 bases from J, the junction kept 7 bases outside the gene matches. This CDR3 comprises 15 residues. The CDR3 nucleotides read TGCAGCGTTGGATTCTTAGCGGGGACCTACAATGAGCAGTTCTTC. It yields the protein CSVGFLAGTYNEQFF.

This clone occurred a few times. The gene calls are TRBV29-1 and TRBJ1-2; 8 bases are a match to TRBD1. The CDR3 runs 14 residues. Per the germline V gene, CDR1 is SQVTM and CDR2 is ANQGSEA. Germline trimming cut 2 bases from V and 4 bases from J; bases unmatched to any gene: 6. The CDR3 nucleotides read TGCAGCGTTGAACCAGGGGACAGGCCCTATGGCTACACCTTC. This gives the protein CSVEPGDRPYGYTF.

This chain uses TRBV29-1 with TRBJ1-1, with TRBD1 matching over 10 bases. Per the germline V gene, CDR1 is SQVTM and CDR2 is ANQGSEA. Germline trimming cut 2 bases from V and 7 bases from J; bases unmatched to any gene: 7. The CDR3 spans 14 residues. CDR3 sequence: CSVESGTGVGEAFF. CDR3 DNA sequence: TGCAGCGTTGAATCCGGGACAGGGGTTGGTGAAGCTTTCTTT.

This chain joins TRBV7-2 and TRBJ2-5; TRBD1 is a possible D gene (5 bases). This CDR3 region has 13 residues. Trimming removed 5 bases from V and 5 bases from J, with 12 bases in between. CDR1 SGHTA and CDR2 FQGNSA come from the germline V gene. The CDR3 nucleotides read TGTGCCAGCAGCACCAGGGTCTCGGAGACCCAGTACTTC. It is translated as CASSTRVSETQYF.

The chain combines TRBV7-9 with TRBJ1-2; D perhaps matches TRBD1 (5 bases). The germline V gene has CDR1 SEHNR and CDR2 FQNEAQ (reference sequence). With 1 base removed from V and 7 bases from J, the gap between germline ends came to 16 bases. The CDR3 is 15 residues long. DNA for the CDR3: TGTGCCAGCAGCTTAGGTCCGCGTCAGGGAAGTGGCTACACCTTC. It specifies CASSLGPRQGSGYTF.

This rearrangement joins TRBV25-1 to TRBJ2-7; either TRBD1 or TRBD2 may fit D (5 bases each). This CDR3 comprises 13 residues. Trimming took 3 bases from V and 2 from J, leaving 8 bases between them. The germline V gene has CDR1 MGHDK and CDR2 SYGVNS. The CDR3 region is CASSDGGTYEQYF. The CDR3 DNA follows: TGTGCCAGCAGTGATGGGGGAACCTACGAGCAGTACTTC.

This clone was counted between two and nine times. V and J are TRBV29-1 and TRBJ2-5; 10 bases agree with TRBD2. CDR1 is SQVTM and CDR2 is ANQGSEA in the germline V gene. This CDR3 spans 15 amino acids. V shed 7 bases and J 2 bases; nucleotides not matched to a gene: 10. The CDR3 reads CSAPRTSGSQETQYF. The CDR3 DNA reads TGCAGCGCTCCGAGGACTAGCGGATCACAAGAGACCCAGTACTTC.

This chain links TRBV27 with TRBJ2-6, with D uncertain. This CDR3 comprises 13 residues. V was pared by 6 bases and J by 0 bases, with 3 bases between. Germline assignment: CDR1 MNHEY and CDR2 SMNVEV (reference sequence). The CDR3, as DNA: TGTGCCAGCAGGCCCTCTGGGGCCAACGTCCTGACTTTC. Translated, it gives CASRPSGANVLTF.

V usage is TRBV30 and J usage is TRBJ1-2, with unresolved D. Germline-derived CDR1 and CDR2 are GTSNPN and SVGIG (reference sequence). Trimming stripped 5 bases from V and 4 bases from J, with 8 bases between. This CDR3 has 11 residues. CDR3 DNA sequence: TGTGCCTGGGGGGAGTTCTATGGCTACACCTTC. Its translation is CAWGEFYGYTF.

This clone was observed a few times. CDR3 sequence reads: CSVADRALQETQYF. For the CDR3, the DNA is TGCAGCGTTGCCGACAGGGCGCTCCAAGAGACCCAGTACTTC. This chain uses TRBV29-1 with TRBJ2-5; 7 bases fit TRBD1. Germline trimming cut 4 bases from V and 1 base from J; bases unmatched to any gene: 6. The CDR3 is made up of 14 amino acids. The germline gives CDR1 SQVTM, CDR2 ANQGSEA.

This clone was recorded only once. The J gene is TRBJ2-5, the V gene TRBV2; D perhaps matches TRBD2 (5 bases). CDR1 is SNHLY, CDR2 FYNNEI, per germline. The V and J ends lost 5 bases and 1 base respectively, with 8 bases between them. The CDR3 spans 13 residues. CDR3 bases: TGTGCCAGCAGTCGGAGCGGCCAAGAGACCCAGTACTTC. It is translated as CASSRSGQETQYF.

V gene TRBV7-3 combines with J gene TRBJ2-2, with D uncertain. Trimming took off 5 bases at V and 0 bases at J, with 7 bases between the two ends. CDR3 size: 14 residues. The germline V gene encodes CDR1 SGHTA and CDR2 FQGTGA. CDR3 nucleotide sequence: TGTGCCAGCAGCGCGACAACGAACACCGGGGAGCTGTTTTTT. Protein product: CASSATTNTGELFF.

This clone appeared a few times. This rearrangement joins TRBV28 to TRBJ2-3; 7 bases line up with TRBD1. The J segment lost 4 bases and the V segment lost 6 bases, leaving 10 bases of the junction unmatched. The CDR3 contains 15 residues. Germline lookup yields CDR1 MDHEN and CDR2 SYDVKM. The DNA of the CDR3 is TGTGCCAGCAGCCACTACAGGGGAATGGCAGATACGCAGTATTTT. It specifies CASSHYRGMADTQYF.